This T cell receptor beta chain was recorded in a study of tumor-infiltrating lymphocytes in primary liver carcinoma. As for the study in general: The patients, men and women alike, were aged 30 to 69 years.

Only one count was recorded for this clonotype. The antigen is unknown. RNA and DNA were co-extracted from roughly 20-30 mg of unsorted bulk tissue. Germline CDR1 is MNHEY and CDR2 is SVGAGI. The CDR3 is 13 residues long. J lost 6 bases, V lost 6 bases, and 3 bases had no gene match. Whole-study findings and limits: Overlap in tumor-adjacent and tumor-blood pairs fell below that of tumor region pairs.

TCR beta cDNA came from about 500 ng total RNA, primed with a constant-region primer. Each TCR beta library was derived from three nested multiplex PCR rounds that employed slightly modified ARM-PCR. Researchers ran the first two PCR rounds for roughly 11 cycles each with TRBV1-TRBV30 forward primers and a C-beta reverse primer. TCRdb ran MiXCR on the multiplex PCR reads and lists one entry per CDR3 protein. The repertoire holds roughly 20,000 distinct CDR3 sequences, with nearly 80% as singletons. The sequence was obtained from a woman in her 30s with primary liver carcinoma and hepatitis B virus infection. The rearrangement uses TRBV6-5 and TRBJ2-7, with 12 bases that match TRBD2. Sequencing was performed on liver tumor tissue from sampling region 1. The subset is: tumor region T1, superior pole. The DNA for the CDR3 is TGTGCCAGCAGGCGGACTAGCGGGACCGAGCAGTACTTC. Encoded protein: CASRRTSGTEQYF.